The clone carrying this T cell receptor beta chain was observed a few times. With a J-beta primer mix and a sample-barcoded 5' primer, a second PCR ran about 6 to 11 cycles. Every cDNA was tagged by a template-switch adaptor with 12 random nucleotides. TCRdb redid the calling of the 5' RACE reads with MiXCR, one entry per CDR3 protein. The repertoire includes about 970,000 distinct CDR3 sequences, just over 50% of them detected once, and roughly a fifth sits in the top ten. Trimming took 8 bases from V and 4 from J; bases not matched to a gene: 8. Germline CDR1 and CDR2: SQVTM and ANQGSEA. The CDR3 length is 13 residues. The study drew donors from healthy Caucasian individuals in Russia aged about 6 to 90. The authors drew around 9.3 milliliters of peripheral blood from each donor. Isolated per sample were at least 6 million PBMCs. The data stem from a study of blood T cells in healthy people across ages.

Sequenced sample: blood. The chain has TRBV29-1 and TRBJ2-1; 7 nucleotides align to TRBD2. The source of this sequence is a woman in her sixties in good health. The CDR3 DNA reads TGCAGCTATGGGGCTAGCGGATACAATGAGCAGTTCTTC. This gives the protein CSYGASGYNEQFF.